A single sample is the source of the 27 T cell receptor beta chains below, sequenced in a study of T cell repertoires in cytomegalovirus infection. TCRdb recomputed calls from the reads with MiXCR, one row per CDR3 protein. Altogether about 150,000 distinct CDR3 sequences are present, 23% being singletons, with the ten largest covering around 9.9%. The sequencing input was PBMCs. The receptors derive from a human donor in good health (CMV status not recorded). Some clones in this sample may be carry-over from other donors' samples.

This clonotype was recorded many times. The genes are TRBV12-3 or TRBV12-4 and TRBJ2-1; D is ambiguous. CDR3 length: 14 residues. Trimming removed 5 bases from V and 5 bases from J, with 13 bases in between. The CDR3 reads CASSGRLSNNEQFF. The CDR3, as DNA: TGTGCCAGCAGTGGACGTTTGTCCAACAATGAGCAGTTCTTC.

The CDR3 DNA sequence: TGTGCCAGCAGTTTGAATTCCTACCCGAACACCGGGGAGCTGTTTTTT. This codes for CASSLNSYPNTGELFF. This rearrangement joins TRBV28 to TRBJ2-2; D ambiguous. There are 16 residues in the CDR3. Germline V gene sequence: CDR1 MDHEN, CDR2 SYDVKM. The germline V and J ends were trimmed by 3 bases and 0 bases, with 11 bases remaining between them.

The chain employs TRBV6-6 and TRBJ1-1; 8 nucleotides line up with TRBD1. CDR1 and CDR2 from the germline V gene are MNHNY and SVGAGI (reference sequence). The CDR3 totals 13 residues. V was pared by 8 bases and J by 5 bases, with 7 bases of the junction left unmatched. CDR3 in amino acids: CASADRVSTEAFF. The CDR3 coding sequence is TGTGCCAGCGCGGACAGGGTGTCGACTGAAGCTTTCTTT.

As for this clonotype: A much larger clone lies one base from this, so it may be a read error. For the CDR3, the DNA is TGTGCCAGCAGGCCGGTACAGGTAGAGACCCAGTACTTC. Translated: CASRPVQVETQYF. The chain combines TRBV7-2 with TRBJ2-5, with D maybe TRBD1 (5 bases). The V gene lost 6 bases and the J gene lost 4 bases, with 12 bases spanning the gap. The germline V gene has CDR1 SGHTA and CDR2 FQGNSA. CDR3 size: 13 residues.

Here the CDR3 reads CASSLTIVELFF. In nucleotides, the CDR3 is TGTGCCAGCAGCTTAACGATCGTGGAGCTGTTTTTT. The rearrangement links TRBV7-2 to TRBJ2-2; no reliable D call. Trimming cost V 2 bases and J 10 bases, with 8 bases left between them. The CDR3 has 12 residues. Germline CDR1 is SGHTA and CDR2 is FQGNSA.

This clonotype was detected ten times or more. This chain's CDR3 is CASSTGFVEAFF. The CDR3 DNA reads TGTGCCAGCAGTACAGGGTTTGTTGAAGCTTTCTTT. The chain recombines TRBV28 with TRBJ1-1; maybe TRBD1 (6 bases). Germline-derived CDR1 and CDR2 are MDHEN and SYDVKM. The V end was cut by 5 bases, the J end by 7 bases, with 11 bases between. The CDR3 runs to 12 residues.

This clonotype has at least ten counts. The chain joins TRBV7-2 to TRBJ2-2; D is possibly TRBD2 (5 bases). Per the germline V gene, CDR1 is SGHTA and CDR2 is FQGNSA. Trimming took off 1 base at V and 3 bases at J, with 12 bases between the two ends. The CDR3 has 16 amino acids. The CDR3 here is CASSLVASIDTGELFF. The DNA for the CDR3 is TGTGCCAGCAGCTTAGTGGCTAGCATTGACACCGGGGAGCTGTTTTTT.

This clonotype showed up just a few times. The V and J genes are TRBV4-3 and TRBJ2-5; perhaps TRBD1 as D (6 bases). This CDR3 region has 14 residues. V was pared by 2 bases and J by 5 bases, with 12 bases between. Germline CDR1 and CDR2: LGHNA and YSLEER. CDR3 coding DNA: TGCGCCAGCAGCCAAACGACAGGTTCCGAGACCCAGTACTTC. Its translation is CASSQTTGSETQYF.

A note on this clonotype: One junction end disagrees with the germline gene, perhaps due to a read error. The rearrangement links TRBV24-1 to TRBJ2-1; D could derive from TRBD1 or TRBD2 (5 bases each). Germline V gives CDR1 KGHDR, CDR2 SFDVKD. The CDR3 has 14 amino acids. The CDR3, as DNA: TGTGCCACCAGTGGTGGCCCCCCGGGACGGAACGTCTCTTTC. It specifies CATSGGPPGRNVSF.

Remarks on this clonotype: This may come from a read error, since a much larger clone is one base off. The chain uses TRBV29-1 and TRBJ2-1; 10 bases match TRBD1. Trimming took 7 bases from V and 5 from J; bases not matched to a gene: 8. The CDR3 has 14 amino acids. Germline V gene lookup returns CDR1 SQVTM and CDR2 ANQGSEA. The CDR3, as DNA: TGCAGCGCTAATGGACAGGGGGTCGACAATGAGCAGTTCTTC. As protein: CSANGQGVDNEQFF.

The rearrangement links TRBV28 to TRBJ2-3, with D perhaps TRBD2 (6 bases). CDR3 length: 16 amino acids. The V gene's germline CDR1 is MDHEN and CDR2 SYDVKM. Trimming took off 6 bases at V and 0 bases at J, with 16 bases between the two ends. The CDR3 region has the DNA TGTGCCAGCAGCATCATCGGGGGTTCCAGCACAGATACGCAGTATTTT. It translates to CASSIIGGSSTDTQYF.

This clonotype was seen a handful of times. The genes are TRBV28 and TRBJ1-1, with D perhaps TRBD1 (5 bases). This CDR3 is 14 amino acids long. Trimming cost V 4 bases and J 6 bases, with 15 bases left between them. CDR1 and CDR2 (germline): MDHEN, SYDVKM. The CDR3 sequence: CASSSVRERSEAFF. CDR3 sequence (DNA): TGTGCCAGCAGTTCTGTCAGGGAGAGGTCTGAAGCTTTCTTT.

This clonotype has only a few counts. The chain joins TRBV5-6 to TRBJ2-1, with a weak D call TRBD2 (5 bases). CDR3 size: 13 residues. Trimming pared 7 bases from V and 4 bases from J, leaving 12 bases between. In germline, CDR1 is SGHDT, CDR2 YYEEEE. CDR3 amino acids: CASQSGRYNEQFF. CDR3 in DNA: TGTGCCAGCCAGAGCGGAAGGTACAATGAGCAGTTCTTC.

The V call is TRBV7-3, the J call TRBJ2-1; either TRBD1 or TRBD2 may supply D (5 bases each). The V end was cut by 2 bases, the J end by 6 bases, with 14 bases between. Germline V gene sequence: CDR1 SGHTA, CDR2 FQGTGA. CDR3 length: 15 amino acids. In DNA form, the CDR3 reads TGTGCCAGCAGCTTAGGACCCCCCGGGGCCAATGAGCAGTTCTTC. Translated, it gives CASSLGPPGANEQFF. Full variable domain (rest looked up from reference TRBV7-3 and TRBJ2-1): GAGVSQTPSNKVTEKGKYVELRCDPISGHTALYWYRQSLGQGPEFLIYFQGTGAADDSGLPNDRFFAVRPEGSVSTLKIQRTERGDSAVYLCASSLGPPGANEQFFGPGTRLTVL.

The chain links TRBV7-4 to TRBJ1-1; D unclear. The germline V and J ends were trimmed by 1 base and 2 bases, with 14 bases remaining between them. Germline V gene lookup returns CDR1 SGHVT and CDR2 SQSDAQ. The CDR3 sequence is 16 residues long. CDR3 protein: CASSLVPGNLNTEAFF. CDR3 nucleotide sequence: TGTGCCAGCAGCTTAGTTCCAGGCAACCTAAACACTGAAGCTTTCTTT. The variable domain in full, with the rest retrieved from reference TRBV7-4 and TRBJ1-1, is GAGVSQSPRYKVAKRGRDVALRCDSISGHVTLYWYRQTLGQGSEVLTYSQSDAQRDKSGRPSGRFSAERPERSVSTLKIQRTEQGDSAVYLCASSLVPGNLNTEAFFGQGTRLTVV.

The sample holds many counts of this clonotype. The chain is built from TRBV7-2 and TRBJ2-1, with D unclear. The CDR3 spans 16 residues. The germline V and J ends were trimmed by 3 bases and 3 bases, with 15 bases remaining between them. Germline V gene lookup returns CDR1 SGHTA and CDR2 FQGNSA. The CDR3 reads CASSLRSRADYNEQFF. In DNA form, the CDR3 reads TGTGCCAGCAGCTTGCGGTCCCGGGCCGACTACAATGAGCAGTTCTTC.

The CDR3 nucleotides read TGCGCCAGCAGTCGGACAGACAATCAGCCCCAGCATTTT. Protein sequence: CASSRTDNQPQHF. This chain connects TRBV23-1 to TRBJ1-5, with a possible D match to TRBD1 (6 bases). TRBV23-1 is recorded as an ORF, its role being uncertain. The CDR3 has 13 amino acids. The V gene lost 4 bases and the J gene lost 3 bases, with 7 bases spanning the gap.

This clonotype was recorded a few times. The chain links TRBV12-3 or TRBV12-4 to TRBJ2-5; D gene ambiguous. V was trimmed by 6 bases and J by 2 bases, leaving 10 bases between them. CDR3 length: 13 residues. CDR3 in DNA: TGTGCCAGCAGCCAACGGGCTCAAGAGACCCAGTACTTC. Amino acid sequence: CASSQRAQETQYF.

This clonotype has a handful of counts. The chain recombines TRBV7-9 with TRBJ1-5; no reliable D call. Trimming took off 4 bases at V and 3 bases at J, with 10 bases between the two ends. The germline V gene has CDR1 SEHNR and CDR2 FQNEAQ (reference sequence). The CDR3 covers 14 residues. CDR3 loop: CASSSTTINQPQHF. The CDR3 region has the DNA TGTGCCAGCAGCTCCACGACAATCAATCAGCCCCAGCATTTT.

This clonotype was seen repeatedly, ten times or more. V is TRBV12-3 or TRBV12-4 and J is TRBJ2-3; D is undetermined. V was cut by 8 bases and J by 2 bases, with 17 bases left in between. The CDR3 is 15 amino acids. For the CDR3, the DNA is TGTGCCAGCTACCGTAGTTTGGGGTACACAGATACGCAGTATTTT. Encoded protein: CASYRSLGYTDTQYF.

This rearrangement joins TRBV20-1 to TRBJ2-5; a weak D match, TRBD1 (5 bases). CDR1 and CDR2 (germline): DFQATT, SNEGSKA (reference sequence). Trimming took off 1 base at V and 5 bases at J, with 14 bases between the two ends. The CDR3 has 14 residues. Written as DNA, the CDR3 is TGCAGTGCTAGAGGAGGCGGCCCAGGGGAGACCCAGTACTTC. Its translation: CSARGGGPGETQYF.

This clonotype was counted a few times. This chain uses TRBV7-6 with TRBJ1-4, with TRBD1 identical over 9 bases. V was pared by 6 bases and J by 8 bases, with 7 bases of the junction left unmatched. This CDR3 is built from 14 residues. Per germline, CDR1 SGHVS and CDR2 FNYEAQ. The DNA of the CDR3 is TGTGCCAGCAGTTGGGACAGGGAGGGAGAAAAACTGTTTTTT. Amino acids: CASSWDREGEKLFF.

This clonotype came up many times. This sequence joins TRBV7-2 and TRBJ2-7; D is undetermined. The germline V and J ends were trimmed by 3 bases and 4 bases, with 13 bases remaining between them. Germline values: CDR1 SGHTA, CDR2 FQGNSA. The CDR3 loop spans 14 amino acids. CDR3 amino acids: CASSLGGGMYEQYF. CDR3 DNA: TGTGCCAGCAGCTTGGGCGGCGGAATGTACGAGCAGTACTTC.

This clonotype showed up many times. V is TRBV7-2 and J is TRBJ1-5; 7 bases are shared with TRBD1. The CDR3 is 13 residues long. CDR1 is SGHTA and CDR2 is FQGNSA in the germline V gene. J gave up 6 bases and V 2 bases, and 1 base lay outside the gene matches. The CDR3 loop reads CASSLRDSQPQHF. CDR3 bases: TGTGCCAGCAGCTTAAGGGACAGTCAGCCCCAGCATTTT. The full variable domain, its missing parts supplied by reference TRBV7-2 and TRBJ1-5, is GAGVSQSPSNKVTEKGKDVELRCDPISGHTALYWYRQSLGQGLEFLIYFQGNSAPDKSGLPSDRFSAERTGGSVSTLTIQRTQQEDSAVYLCASSLRDSQPQHFGDGTRLSIL.

This chain connects TRBV24-1 to TRBJ2-1; TRBD2 matches 10 bases. The CDR3 contains 16 residues. V dropped 4 bases and J dropped 3; count of bases not matched to a gene: 5. The germline CDR1 and CDR2 sequences are KGHDR and SFDVKD. CDR3 in DNA: TGTGCCACCAGTGACCGGACTAGCGGATACTACAATGAGCAGTTCTTC. It encodes CATSDRTSGYYNEQFF.

This rearrangement joins TRBV28 to TRBJ2-2, with 7 bases lining up with TRBD1. Germline-derived CDR1 and CDR2 are MDHEN and SYDVKM. After removal of 2 bases from V and 3 bases from J, the junction contained 3 bases not matched to a gene. The CDR3 extends over 15 amino acids. CDR3 protein: CASSLQGVDTGELFF. In DNA form, the CDR3 reads TGTGCCAGCAGTTTACAGGGGGTCGACACCGGGGAGCTGTTTTTT.

Comments on this clonotype: One end of the junction fails to match germline, which may point to a read error. The chain combines TRBV28 with TRBJ2-7, with D tentatively TRBD2 (5 bases). CDR3 size: 14 residues. Germline V gene sequence: CDR1 MDHEN, CDR2 SYDVKM. The CDR3 protein is CASSLDLYLAELYF. The CDR3 DNA reads TGTGCCAGCAGTTTGGACTTATACCTGGCCGAGCTGTACTTC.